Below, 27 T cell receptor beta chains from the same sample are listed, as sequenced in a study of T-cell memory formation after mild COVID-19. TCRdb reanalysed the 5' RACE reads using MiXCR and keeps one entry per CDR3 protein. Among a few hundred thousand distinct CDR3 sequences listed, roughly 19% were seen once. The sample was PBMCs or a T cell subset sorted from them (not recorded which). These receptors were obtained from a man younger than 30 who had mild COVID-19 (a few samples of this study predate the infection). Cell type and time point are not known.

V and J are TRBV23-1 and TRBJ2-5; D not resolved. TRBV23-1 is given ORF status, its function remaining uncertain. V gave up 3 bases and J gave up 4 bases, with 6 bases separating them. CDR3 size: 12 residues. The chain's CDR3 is CASSQPRETQYF. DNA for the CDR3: TGCGCCAGCAGTCAGCCCCGAGAGACCCAGTACTTC.

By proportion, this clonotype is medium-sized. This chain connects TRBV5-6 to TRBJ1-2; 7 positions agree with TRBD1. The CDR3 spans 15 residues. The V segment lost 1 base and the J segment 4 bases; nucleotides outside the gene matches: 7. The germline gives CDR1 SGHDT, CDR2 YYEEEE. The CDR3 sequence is CASSLPGQLTYGYTF. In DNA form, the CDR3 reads TGTGCCAGCAGCTTGCCGGGACAGTTAACCTATGGCTACACCTTC.

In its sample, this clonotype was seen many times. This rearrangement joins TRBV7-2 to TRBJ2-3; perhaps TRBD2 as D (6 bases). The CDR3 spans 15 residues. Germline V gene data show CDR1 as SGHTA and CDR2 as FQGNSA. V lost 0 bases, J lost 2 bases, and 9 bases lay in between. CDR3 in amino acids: CASSLAGGNTDTQYF. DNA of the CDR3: TGTGCCAGCAGCTTAGCGGGGGGAAACACAGATACGCAGTATTTT.

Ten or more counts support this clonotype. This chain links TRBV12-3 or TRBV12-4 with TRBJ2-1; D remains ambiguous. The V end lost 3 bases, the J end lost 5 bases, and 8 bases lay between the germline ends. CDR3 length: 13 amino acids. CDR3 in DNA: TGTGCCAGCAGTTTGGGCCTAAACAATGAGCAGTTCTTC. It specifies CASSLGLNNEQFF.

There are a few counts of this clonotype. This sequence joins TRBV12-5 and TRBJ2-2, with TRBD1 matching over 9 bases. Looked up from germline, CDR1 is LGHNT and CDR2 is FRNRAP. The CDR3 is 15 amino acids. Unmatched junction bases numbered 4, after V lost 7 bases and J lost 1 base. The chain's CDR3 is CASAPGQGNTGELFF. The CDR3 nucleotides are TGTGCTAGTGCTCCGGGACAGGGGAACACCGGGGAGCTGTTTTTT.

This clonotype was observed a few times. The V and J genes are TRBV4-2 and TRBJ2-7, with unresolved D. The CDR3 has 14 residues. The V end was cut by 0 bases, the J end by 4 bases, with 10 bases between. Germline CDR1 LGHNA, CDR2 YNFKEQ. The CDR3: CASSQDKGRYEQYF. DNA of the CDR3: TGTGCCAGCAGCCAAGATAAGGGCCGATACGAGCAGTACTTC.

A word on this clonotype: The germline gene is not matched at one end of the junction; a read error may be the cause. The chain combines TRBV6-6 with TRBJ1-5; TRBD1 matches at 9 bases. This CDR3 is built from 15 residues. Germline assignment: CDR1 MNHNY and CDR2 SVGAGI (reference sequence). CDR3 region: CASSHSGTGYQPQHF. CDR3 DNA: TGTGCCAGCAGTCACTCCGGGACAGGGTATCAGCCCCAGCATTTT.

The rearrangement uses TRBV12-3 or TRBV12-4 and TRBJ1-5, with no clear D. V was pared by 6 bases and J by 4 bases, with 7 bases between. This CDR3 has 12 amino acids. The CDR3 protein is CASSPINQPQHF. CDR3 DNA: TGTGCCAGCAGCCCGATTAATCAGCCCCAGCATTTT.

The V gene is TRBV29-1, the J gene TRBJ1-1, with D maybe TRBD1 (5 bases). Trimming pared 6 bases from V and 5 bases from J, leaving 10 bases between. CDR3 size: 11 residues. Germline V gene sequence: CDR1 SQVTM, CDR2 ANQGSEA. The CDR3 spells CSVEGWTEAFF. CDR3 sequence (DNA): TGCAGCGTCGAGGGGTGGACTGAAGCTTTCTTT.

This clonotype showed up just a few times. CDR3 protein: CASSVGGQSEHEQFF. The CDR3 region has the DNA TGTGCCAGCAGCGTGGGAGGACAGTCGGAACATGAGCAGTTCTTC. V and J are TRBV9 and TRBJ2-1; D may correspond to TRBD1 or TRBD2 (6 bases each). Trimming stripped 2 bases from V and 8 bases from J, with 17 bases between. The CDR3 is 15 residues long. CDR1 and CDR2 (germline): SGDLS, YYNGEE.

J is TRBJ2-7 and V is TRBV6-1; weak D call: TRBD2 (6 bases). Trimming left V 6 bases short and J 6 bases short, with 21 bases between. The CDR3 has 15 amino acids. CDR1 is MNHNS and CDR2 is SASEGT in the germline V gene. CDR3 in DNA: TGTGCCAGCAGGCAGGTGGCAGGAGGGGAGCGCGAGCAGTACGTC. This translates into CASRQVAGGEREQYV.

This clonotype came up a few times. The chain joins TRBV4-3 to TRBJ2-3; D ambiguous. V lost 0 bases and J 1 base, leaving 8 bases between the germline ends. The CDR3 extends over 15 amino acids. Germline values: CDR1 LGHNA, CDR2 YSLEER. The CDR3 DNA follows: TGCGCCAGCAGCCAAGATCCCACGCGCACAGATACGCAGTATTTT. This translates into CASSQDPTRTDTQYF.

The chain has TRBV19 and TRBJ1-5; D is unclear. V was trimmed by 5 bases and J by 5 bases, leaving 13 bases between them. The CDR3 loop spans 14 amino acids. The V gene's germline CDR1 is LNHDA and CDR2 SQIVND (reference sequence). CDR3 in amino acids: CASSYLRRHQPQHF. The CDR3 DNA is TGTGCCAGTAGTTATCTCAGGCGCCATCAGCCCCAGCATTTT.

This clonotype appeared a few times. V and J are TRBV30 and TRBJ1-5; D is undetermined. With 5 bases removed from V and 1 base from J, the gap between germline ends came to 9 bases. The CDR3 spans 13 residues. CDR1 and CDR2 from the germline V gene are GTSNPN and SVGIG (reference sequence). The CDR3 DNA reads TGTGCCTGGGGGAGGGAGAGCAATCAGCCCCAGCATTTT. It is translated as CAWGRESNQPQHF.

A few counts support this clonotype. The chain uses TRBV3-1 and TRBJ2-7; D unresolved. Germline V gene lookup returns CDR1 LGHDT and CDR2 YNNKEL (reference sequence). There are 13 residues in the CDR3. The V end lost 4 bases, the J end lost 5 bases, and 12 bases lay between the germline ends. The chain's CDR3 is CASSRPPSDEQYF. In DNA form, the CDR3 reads TGTGCCAGCAGCCGGCCCCCGTCGGACGAGCAGTACTTC.

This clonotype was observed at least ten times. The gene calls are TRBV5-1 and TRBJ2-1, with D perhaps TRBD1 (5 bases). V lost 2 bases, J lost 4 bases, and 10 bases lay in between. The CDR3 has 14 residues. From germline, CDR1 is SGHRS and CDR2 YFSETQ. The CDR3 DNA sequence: TGCGCCAGCAGCTTTACAGGCATTTACAATGAGCAGTTCTTC. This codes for CASSFTGIYNEQFF.

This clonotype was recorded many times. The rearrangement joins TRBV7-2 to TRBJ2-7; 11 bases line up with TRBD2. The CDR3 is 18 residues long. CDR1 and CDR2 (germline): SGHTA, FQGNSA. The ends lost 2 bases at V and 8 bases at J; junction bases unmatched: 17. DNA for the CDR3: TGTGCCAGCAGCTTAACGCCTGGACTAGCGGGCGTCCCAGGGCAGCAGTACTTC. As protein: CASSLTPGLAGVPGQQYF. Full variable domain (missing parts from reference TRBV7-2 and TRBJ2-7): GAGVSQSPSNKVTEKGKDVELRCDPISGHTALYWYRQSLGQGLEFLIYFQGNSAPDKSGLPSDRFSAERTGGSVSTLTIQRTQQEDSAVYLCASSLTPGLAGVPGQQYFGPGTRLTVT.

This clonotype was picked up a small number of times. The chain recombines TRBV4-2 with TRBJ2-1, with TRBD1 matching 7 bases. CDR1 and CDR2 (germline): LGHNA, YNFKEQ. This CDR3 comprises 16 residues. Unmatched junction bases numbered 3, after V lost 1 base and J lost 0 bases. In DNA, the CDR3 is TGTGCCAGCAGCCAAGGACAGGGCAGCTCCTACAATGAGCAGTTCTTC. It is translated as CASSQGQGSSYNEQFF.

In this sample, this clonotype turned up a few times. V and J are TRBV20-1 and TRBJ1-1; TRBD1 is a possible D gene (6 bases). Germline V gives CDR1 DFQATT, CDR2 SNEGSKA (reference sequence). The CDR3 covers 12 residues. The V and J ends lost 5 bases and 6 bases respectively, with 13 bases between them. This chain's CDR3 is CSALTGPSEAFF. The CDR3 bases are TGCAGTGCTCTCACAGGGCCCTCTGAAGCTTTCTTT.

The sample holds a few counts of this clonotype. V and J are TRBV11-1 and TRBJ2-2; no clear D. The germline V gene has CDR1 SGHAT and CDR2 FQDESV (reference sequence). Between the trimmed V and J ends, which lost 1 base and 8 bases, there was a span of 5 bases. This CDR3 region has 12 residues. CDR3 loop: CASSLGQGELFF. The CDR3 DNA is TGTGCCAGCAGCTTAGGGCAGGGGGAGCTGTTTTTT.

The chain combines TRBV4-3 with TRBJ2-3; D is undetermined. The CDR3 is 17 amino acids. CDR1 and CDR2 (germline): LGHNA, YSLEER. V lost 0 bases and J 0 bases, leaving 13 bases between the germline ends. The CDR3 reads CASSQEAETPSTDTQYF. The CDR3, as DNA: TGCGCCAGCAGCCAAGAAGCTGAGACTCCTAGCACAGATACGCAGTATTTT.

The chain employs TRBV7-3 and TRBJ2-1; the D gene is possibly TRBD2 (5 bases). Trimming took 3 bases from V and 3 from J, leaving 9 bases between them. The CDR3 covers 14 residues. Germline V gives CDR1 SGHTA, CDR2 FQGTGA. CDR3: CASSFGVGYNEQFF. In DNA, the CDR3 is TGTGCCAGCAGCTTCGGGGTGGGCTACAATGAGCAGTTCTTC. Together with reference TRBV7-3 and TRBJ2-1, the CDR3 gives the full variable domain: GAGVSQTPSNKVTEKGKYVELRCDPISGHTALYWYRQSLGQGPEFLIYFQGTGAADDSGLPNDRFFAVRPEGSVSTLKIQRTERGDSAVYLCASSFGVGYNEQFFGPGTRLTVL.

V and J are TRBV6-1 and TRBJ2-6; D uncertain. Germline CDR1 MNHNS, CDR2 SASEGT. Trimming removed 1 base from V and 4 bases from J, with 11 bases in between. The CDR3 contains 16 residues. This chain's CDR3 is CASSEGLVLGANVLTF. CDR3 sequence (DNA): TGTGCCAGCAGTGAAGGGTTAGTCTTAGGGGCCAACGTCCTGACTTTC.

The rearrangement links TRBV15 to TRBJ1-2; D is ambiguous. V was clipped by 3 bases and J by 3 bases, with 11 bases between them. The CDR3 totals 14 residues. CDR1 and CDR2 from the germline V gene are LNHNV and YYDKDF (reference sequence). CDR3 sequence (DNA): TGTGCCACCAGCAGGGGTCCGAAGGACTATGGCTACACCTTC. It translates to CATSRGPKDYGYTF.

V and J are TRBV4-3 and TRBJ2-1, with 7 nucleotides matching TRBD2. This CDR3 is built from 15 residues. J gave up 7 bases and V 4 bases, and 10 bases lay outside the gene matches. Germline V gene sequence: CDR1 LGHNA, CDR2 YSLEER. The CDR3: CASSPLAAGTNEQFF. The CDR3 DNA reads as TGCGCCAGCAGCCCCCTAGCGGCAGGGACGAATGAGCAGTTCTTC.

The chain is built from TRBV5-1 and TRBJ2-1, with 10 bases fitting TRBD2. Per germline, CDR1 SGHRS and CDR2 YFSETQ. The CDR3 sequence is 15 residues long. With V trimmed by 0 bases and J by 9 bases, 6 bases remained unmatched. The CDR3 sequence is CASSLAPGTSVEQFF. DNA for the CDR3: TGCGCCAGCAGCTTGGCCCCCGGGACTAGCGTTGAGCAGTTCTTC.

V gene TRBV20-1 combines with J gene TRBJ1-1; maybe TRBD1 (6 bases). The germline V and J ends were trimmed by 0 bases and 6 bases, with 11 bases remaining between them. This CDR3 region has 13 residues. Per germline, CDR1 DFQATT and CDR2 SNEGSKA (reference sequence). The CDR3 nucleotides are TGCAGTGCTAGAGATTGGTCAGGGGCTGAAGCTTTCTTT. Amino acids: CSARDWSGAEAFF.